This TCR beta chain originates from a study of T-cell memory formation after mild COVID-19. Study-wide context: Among the donors, TCR clusters were largely specific to each donor. Findings and limits, study-wide: Memory cells collected pre-infection included some clones that later responded, suggesting cross-reactive memory joined.

From 5'RACE with constant-segment primers came TCR alpha and TCR beta cDNA libraries that carried sample barcodes and UMIs. TCRdb reanalysed the 5' RACE reads using MiXCR and keeps one entry per CDR3 protein. The table records about 350,000 distinct CDR3 sequences, 12% to 15% of them present only once. There are a few counts of this clonotype. The antigen is undetermined. Germline values: CDR1 SGHTA, CDR2 FQGNSA. This CDR3 has 14 amino acids. With 6 bases removed from V and 0 bases from J, the gap between germline ends came to 8 bases. The specimen sequenced was PBMCs or a T cell subset sorted from them (not recorded which). This receptor was obtained from a young man who had mild COVID-19 (a few samples of this study predate the infection). Cell type and time point are not known. This rearrangement joins TRBV7-2 to TRBJ2-2; D remains ambiguous. The chain's CDR3 is CASRVQPNTGELFF. The CDR3 DNA is TGTGCCAGCAGGGTACAGCCGAACACCGGGGAGCTGTTTTTT.